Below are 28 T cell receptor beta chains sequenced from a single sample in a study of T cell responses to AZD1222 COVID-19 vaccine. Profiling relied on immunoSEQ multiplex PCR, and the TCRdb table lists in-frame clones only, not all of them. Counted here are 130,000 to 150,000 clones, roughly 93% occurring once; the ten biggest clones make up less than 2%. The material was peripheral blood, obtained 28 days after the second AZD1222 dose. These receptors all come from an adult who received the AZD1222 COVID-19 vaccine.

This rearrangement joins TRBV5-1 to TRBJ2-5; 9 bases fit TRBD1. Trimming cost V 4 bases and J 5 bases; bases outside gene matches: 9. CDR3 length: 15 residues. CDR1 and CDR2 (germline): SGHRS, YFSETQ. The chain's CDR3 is CASSKETGGAETQYF. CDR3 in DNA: TGCGCCAGCAGCAAAGAAACAGGGGGCGCCGAGACCCAGTACTTC.

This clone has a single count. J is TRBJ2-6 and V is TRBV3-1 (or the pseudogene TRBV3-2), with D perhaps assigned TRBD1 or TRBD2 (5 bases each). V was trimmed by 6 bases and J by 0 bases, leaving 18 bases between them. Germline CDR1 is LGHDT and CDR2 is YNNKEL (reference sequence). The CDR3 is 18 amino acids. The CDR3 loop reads CASSPRAGSSSGANVLTF. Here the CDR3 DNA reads TGTGCCAGCAGTCCCAGGGCGGGCAGTAGCTCTGGGGCCAACGTCCTGACTTTC.

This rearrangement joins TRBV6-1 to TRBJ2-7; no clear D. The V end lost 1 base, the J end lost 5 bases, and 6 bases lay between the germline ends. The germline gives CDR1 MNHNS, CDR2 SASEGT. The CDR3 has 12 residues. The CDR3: CASSEGWNEQYF. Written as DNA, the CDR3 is TGTGCCAGCAGTGAAGGGTGGAACGAGCAGTACTTC.

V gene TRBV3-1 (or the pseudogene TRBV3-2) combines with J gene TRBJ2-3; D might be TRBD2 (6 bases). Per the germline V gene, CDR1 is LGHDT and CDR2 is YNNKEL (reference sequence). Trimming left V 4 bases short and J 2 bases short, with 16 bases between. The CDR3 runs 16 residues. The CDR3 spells CASSPGPGGATDTQYF. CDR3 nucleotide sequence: TGTGCCAGCAGCCCGGGACCAGGAGGGGCCACAGATACGCAGTATTTT.

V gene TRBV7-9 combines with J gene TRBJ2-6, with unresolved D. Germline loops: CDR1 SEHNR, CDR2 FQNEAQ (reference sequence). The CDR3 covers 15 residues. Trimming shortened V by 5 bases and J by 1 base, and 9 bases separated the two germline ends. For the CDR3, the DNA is TGTGCCAGCAGCCCCGGTCCGTCTGGGGCCAACGTCCTGACTTTC. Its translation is CASSPGPSGANVLTF.

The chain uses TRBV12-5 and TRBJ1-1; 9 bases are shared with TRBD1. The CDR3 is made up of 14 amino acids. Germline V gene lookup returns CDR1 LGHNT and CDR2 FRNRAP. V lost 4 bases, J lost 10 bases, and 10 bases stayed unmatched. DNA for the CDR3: TGTGCTAGTGGTTCACAGGGGGCTAGAATCGGAGCTTTCTTT. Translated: CASGSQGARIGAFF.

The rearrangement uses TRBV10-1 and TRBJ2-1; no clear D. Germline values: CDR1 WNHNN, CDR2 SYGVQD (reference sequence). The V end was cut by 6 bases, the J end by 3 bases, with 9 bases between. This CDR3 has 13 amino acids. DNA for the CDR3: TGCGCCAGCAGCGTACTAAGCTACAATGAGCAGTTCTTC. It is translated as CASSVLSYNEQFF.

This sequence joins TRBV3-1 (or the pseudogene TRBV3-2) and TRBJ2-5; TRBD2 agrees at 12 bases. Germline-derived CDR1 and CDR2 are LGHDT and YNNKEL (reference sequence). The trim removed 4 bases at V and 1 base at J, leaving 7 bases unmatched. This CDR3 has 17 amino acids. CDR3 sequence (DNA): TGTGCCAGCAGCCCCCGGGGGACTAGCGGGCGCCAAGAGACCCAGTACTTC. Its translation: CASSPRGTSGRQETQYF.

CDR3 amino acids: CASSGPDRGNTEAFF. The CDR3 nucleotides read TGCGCCAGCAGCGGCCCGGACAGGGGGAACACTGAAGCTTTCTTT. The chain joins TRBV4-1 to TRBJ1-1, with 9 bases matching TRBD1. The germline V gene encodes CDR1 MGHRA and CDR2 YSYEKL. V dropped 5 bases and J dropped 1; count of bases not matched to a gene: 5. The CDR3 is made up of 15 amino acids.

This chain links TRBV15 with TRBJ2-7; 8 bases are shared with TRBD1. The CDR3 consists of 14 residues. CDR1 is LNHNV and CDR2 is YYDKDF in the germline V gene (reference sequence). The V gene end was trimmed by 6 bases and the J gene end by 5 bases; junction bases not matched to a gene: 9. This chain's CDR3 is CATRGLGQGHEQYF. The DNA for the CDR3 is TGTGCCACCAGAGGTCTTGGACAGGGCCACGAGCAGTACTTC. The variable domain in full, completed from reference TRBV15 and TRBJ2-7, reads DAMVIQNPRYQVTQFGKPVTLSCSQTLNHNVMYWYQQKSSQAPKLLFHYYDKDFNNEADTPDNFQSRRPNTSFCFLDIRSPGLGDTAMYLCATRGLGQGHEQYFGPGTRLTVT.

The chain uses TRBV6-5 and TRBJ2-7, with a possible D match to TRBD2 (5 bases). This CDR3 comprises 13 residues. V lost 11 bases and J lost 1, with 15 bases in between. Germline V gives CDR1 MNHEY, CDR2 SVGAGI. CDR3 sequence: CAGSVSDSYEQYF. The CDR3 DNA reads TGTGCCGGATCCGTTAGCGATTCCTACGAGCAGTACTTC.

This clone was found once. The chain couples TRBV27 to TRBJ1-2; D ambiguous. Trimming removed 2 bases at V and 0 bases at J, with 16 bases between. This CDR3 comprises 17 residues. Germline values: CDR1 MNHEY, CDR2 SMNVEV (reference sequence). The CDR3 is CASSLDSAGVANYGYTF. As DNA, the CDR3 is TGTGCCAGCAGTTTAGATTCGGCCGGGGTAGCTAACTATGGCTACACCTTC.

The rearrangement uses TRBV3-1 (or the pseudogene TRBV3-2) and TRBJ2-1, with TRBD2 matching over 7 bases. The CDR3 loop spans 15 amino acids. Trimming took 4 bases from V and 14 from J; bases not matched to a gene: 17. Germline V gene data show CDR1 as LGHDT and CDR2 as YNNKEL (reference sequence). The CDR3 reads CASSPKASGVRREFF. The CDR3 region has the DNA TGTGCCAGCAGCCCCAAGGCTAGCGGAGTCCGTCGGGAGTTCTTC.

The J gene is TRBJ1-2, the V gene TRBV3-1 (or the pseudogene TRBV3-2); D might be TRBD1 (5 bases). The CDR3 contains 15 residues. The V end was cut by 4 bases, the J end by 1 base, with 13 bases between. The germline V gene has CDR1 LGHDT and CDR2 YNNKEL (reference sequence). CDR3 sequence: CASSRTRDYNYGYTF. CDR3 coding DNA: TGTGCCAGCAGCCGGACTCGGGACTATAACTATGGCTACACCTTC.

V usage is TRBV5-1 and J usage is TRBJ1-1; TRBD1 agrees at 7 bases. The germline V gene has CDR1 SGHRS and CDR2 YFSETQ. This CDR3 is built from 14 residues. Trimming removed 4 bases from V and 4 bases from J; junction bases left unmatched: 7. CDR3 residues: CASSPREGATEAFF. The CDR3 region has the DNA TGCGCCAGCAGCCCGAGGGAGGGGGCCACTGAAGCTTTCTTT.

CDR3 in amino acids: CASSLAGGPGNEQFF. CDR3 coding DNA: TGTGCCAGCAGCTTAGCCGGGGGGCCAGGAAATGAGCAGTTCTTC. The V call is TRBV7-3, the J call TRBJ2-1, with a tentative D call TRBD2 (7 bases). This CDR3 has 15 amino acids. The V end was cut by 2 bases, the J end by 7 bases, with 15 bases between. Germline V CDR1 and CDR2: SGHTA, FQGTGA.

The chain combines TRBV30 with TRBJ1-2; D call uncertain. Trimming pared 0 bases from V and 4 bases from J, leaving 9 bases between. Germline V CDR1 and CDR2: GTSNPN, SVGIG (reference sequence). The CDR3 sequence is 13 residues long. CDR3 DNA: TGTGCCTGGAGTGTAGGTCGGGGCTATGGCTACACCTTC. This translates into CAWSVGRGYGYTF.

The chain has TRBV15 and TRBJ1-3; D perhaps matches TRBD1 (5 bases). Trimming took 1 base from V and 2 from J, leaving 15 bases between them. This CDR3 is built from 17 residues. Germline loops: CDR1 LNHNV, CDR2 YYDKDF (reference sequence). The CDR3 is CATSRVRYSGAGNTIYF. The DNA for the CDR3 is TGTGCCACCAGCAGAGTTCGCTATTCGGGGGCTGGAAACACCATATATTTT. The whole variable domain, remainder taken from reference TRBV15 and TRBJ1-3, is DAMVIQNPRYQVTQFGKPVTLSCSQTLNHNVMYWYQQKSSQAPKLLFHYYDKDFNNEADTPDNFQSRRPNTSFCFLDIRSPGLGDTAMYLCATSRVRYSGAGNTIYFGEGSWLTVV.

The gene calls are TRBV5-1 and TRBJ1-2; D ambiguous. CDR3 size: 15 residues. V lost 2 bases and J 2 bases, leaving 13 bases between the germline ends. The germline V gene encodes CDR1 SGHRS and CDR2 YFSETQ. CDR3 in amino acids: CASSFLPNENYGYTF. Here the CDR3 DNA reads TGCGCCAGCAGCTTTTTACCAAATGAGAACTATGGCTACACCTTC.

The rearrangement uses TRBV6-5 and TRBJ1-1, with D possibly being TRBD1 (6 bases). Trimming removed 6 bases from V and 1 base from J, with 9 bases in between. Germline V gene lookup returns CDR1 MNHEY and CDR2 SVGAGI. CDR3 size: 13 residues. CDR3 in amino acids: CASRGGGNTEAFF. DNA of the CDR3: TGTGCCAGCAGAGGAGGGGGGAACACTGAAGCTTTCTTT.

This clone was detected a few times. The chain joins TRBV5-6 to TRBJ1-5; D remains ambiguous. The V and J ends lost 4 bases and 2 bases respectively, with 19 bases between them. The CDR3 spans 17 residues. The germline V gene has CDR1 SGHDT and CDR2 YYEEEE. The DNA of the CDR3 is TGTGCCAGCAGCCCGTCGGGCGCTGTCCGTGGCAATCAGCCCCAGCATTTT. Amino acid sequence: CASSPSGAVRGNQPQHF.

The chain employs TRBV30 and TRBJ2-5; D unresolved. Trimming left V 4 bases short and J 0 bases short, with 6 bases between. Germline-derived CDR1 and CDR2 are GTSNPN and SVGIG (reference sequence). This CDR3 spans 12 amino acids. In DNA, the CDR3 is TGTGCCTGGATAGGGAACCAAGAGACCCAGTACTTC. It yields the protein CAWIGNQETQYF.

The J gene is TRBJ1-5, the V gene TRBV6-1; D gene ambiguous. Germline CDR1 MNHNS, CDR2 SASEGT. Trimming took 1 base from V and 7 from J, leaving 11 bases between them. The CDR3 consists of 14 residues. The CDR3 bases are TGTGCCAGCAGTGAAGTACAGCCAAGGCAGCCCCAGCATTTT. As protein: CASSEVQPRQPQHF.

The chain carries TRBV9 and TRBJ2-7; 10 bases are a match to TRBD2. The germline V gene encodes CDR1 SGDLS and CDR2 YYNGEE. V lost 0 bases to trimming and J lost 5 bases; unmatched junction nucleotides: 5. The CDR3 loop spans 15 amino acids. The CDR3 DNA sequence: TGTGCCAGCAGCGTAGAGGCTAGCGGGAGCAACGAGCAGTACTTC. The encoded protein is CASSVEASGSNEQYF.

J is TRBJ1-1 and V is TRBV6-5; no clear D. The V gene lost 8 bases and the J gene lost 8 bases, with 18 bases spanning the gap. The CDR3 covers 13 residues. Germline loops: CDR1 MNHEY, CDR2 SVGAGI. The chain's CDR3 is CASVGSQRPEAFF. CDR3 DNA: TGTGCCAGCGTCGGGTCCCAACGACCGGAAGCTTTCTTT.

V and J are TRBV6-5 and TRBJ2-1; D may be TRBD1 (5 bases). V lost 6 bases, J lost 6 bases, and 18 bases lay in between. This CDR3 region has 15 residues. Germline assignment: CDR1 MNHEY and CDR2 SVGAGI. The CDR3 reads CASSFSRVRPNEQFF. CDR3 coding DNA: TGTGCCAGCAGCTTCTCCAGGGTGCGGCCCAATGAGCAGTTCTTC.

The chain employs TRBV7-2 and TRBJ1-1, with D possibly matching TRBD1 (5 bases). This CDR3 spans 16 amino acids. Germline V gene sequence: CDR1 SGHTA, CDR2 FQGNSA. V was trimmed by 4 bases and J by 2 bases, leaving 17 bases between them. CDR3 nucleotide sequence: TGTGCCAGCAGCTCAGATAACCAGGGAACCAACACTGAAGCTTTCTTT. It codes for CASSSDNQGTNTEAFF. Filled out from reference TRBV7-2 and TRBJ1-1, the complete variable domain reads GAGVSQSPSNKVTEKGKDVELRCDPISGHTALYWYRQSLGQGLEFLIYFQGNSAPDKSGLPSDRFSAERTGGSVSTLTIQRTQQEDSAVYLCASSSDNQGTNTEAFFGQGTRLTVV.

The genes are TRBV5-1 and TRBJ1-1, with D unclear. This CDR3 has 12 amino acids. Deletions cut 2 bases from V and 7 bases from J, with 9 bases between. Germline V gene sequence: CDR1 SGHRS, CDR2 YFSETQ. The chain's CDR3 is CASSFPGFEAFF. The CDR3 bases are TGCGCCAGCAGCTTCCCCGGCTTTGAAGCTTTCTTT.